Sequencing of this TCR beta chain was carried out in a study of T cells after yellow fever vaccination (dated by TCRdb to the late 2010s). Background for the entire study: The SMART-Seq v4 Ultra Low Input RNA kit was used to prepare libraries from fractions with low cell numbers. The cohort comprised two healthy male donors, one aged 18 to 29 and one aged 30 to 39 years. Bulk TCR alpha and beta repertoires were sequenced longitudinally to track T-cell clones before and after primary and booster YFV17D yellow fever vaccination. Bulk PBMC replicates and cell subsets were isolated from blood drawn at multiple timepoints before and after both primary and secondary immunization. What the research found in general, with its limitations: Most clones expanded after primary vaccination were re-detected after the booster (about 95% of CD4 and about nine tenths of CD8), suggesting broad memory maintenance. Because only a couple of donors were included in the study, the extent to which the findings can be generalized is limited. The secondary T-cell response was weaker than the primary response but faster, peaking on day 5 instead of day 15. A small fraction of clonotypes appeared in both the CD4 and CD8 compartments, likely as a result of convergent recombination. Computational filtering was required because FACS-sorted repertoires could contain abundant contaminating clonotypes from the bulk population.

TCR cDNA was synthesized by 5'RACE template switching, which introduced a universal primer site and unique molecular identifiers. cDNA synthesis was primed from both the TCR alpha and TCR beta constant segments. Library amplification involved two PCR steps, and the second step added sample barcodes and sequencing adapters. Sequencing of libraries was done on Illumina HiSeq 2500 (2x100 bp) or NovaSeq (2x150 bp). The study's processing was this. Demultiplexing of reads and collapsing into UMI consensus sequences were performed with MIGEC, and V(D)J alignment was carried out with MiXCR. Vaccine-responding clonotypes were identified with edgeR using replicate PBMC samples, with FDR below 0.01 and a log2 fold change above 5 up to day 15 being required. CD4 or CD8 identity was assigned to each bulk clonotype according to whether the clonotype was present at higher abundance in the sequenced CD4 repertoire or the sequenced CD8 repertoire. The public reads were reprocessed in TCRdb via fastp at Q25 and MiXCR, keeping in-frame beta chains. Rows with a matching CDR3 protein are joined into one entry that keeps the most common DNA and genes. The V and J calls shown here were made by TCRdb, not taken from the authors' results. Present in this sample are approximately 300,000 distinct CDR3 sequences, 8.7% of which were seen just once. In total, the top ten clones hold more than 15% of the sample.

Reading the label with the study, this specimen's treatment or condition is: live attenuated yellow fever vaccine strain. At each blood-draw timepoint, two biological replicates of bulk PBMCs were obtained. PBMCs were isolated from peripheral blood using a standard Ficoll-Paque protocol. TriZol was used to extract RNA from bulk PBMCs, from CD4 and CD8 fractions, and from dextramer-positive and dextramer-negative fractions. In the case of this clonotype: Its target antigen remains unknown. No base quality information exists; no much larger clone differs at one position.

Inclusive of the bounding cysteine and phenylalanine, the CDR3 is 16 residues long. The sequence is cut down to CDR3 DNA, 48 bases in frame from base 1. The germline V gene (reference sequence) specifies LNHNV as CDR1 and YYDKDF as CDR2. At the junction V is shortened by 5 bases and J by 1 base, with 17 bases in between. The material was PBMCs, obtained on the day of the first yellow fever vaccination. The V gene is TRBV15 and the J gene is TRBJ2-5; the D segment may tentatively be TRBD1 or TRBD2, each giving 6 matched bases. The sequence derives from a man younger than 35 who received the YFV17D yellow fever vaccine. The CDR3: CATSVSPGAFQETQYF. The nucleotides are TGTGCCACCAGCGTTAGTCCGGGGGCCTTCCAAGAGACCCAGTACTTC.